Below are 30 T cell receptor beta chains sequenced from a single sample in a study of blood T cell repertoires in COVID-19. The assay was immunoSEQ multiplex PCR, and TCRdb's table has in-frame clones only and misses some. The table includes over 150,000 clones, over 60% detected once. The sequenced sample consisted of peripheral blood. The receptor set was obtained from a man in his 60s with acute or convalescent COVID-19.

The genes are TRBV4-3 and TRBJ2-1; 8 positions agree with TRBD1. CDR3 size: 16 residues. J was trimmed by 2 bases and V by 2 bases; bases with no gene match: 5. Germline V gene lookup returns CDR1 LGHNA and CDR2 YSLEER. The CDR3, as DNA: TGCGCCAGCAGCCAAAGGGACAGGTCAGCCTACAATGAGCAGTTCTTC. Protein product: CASSQRDRSAYNEQFF.

The J gene is TRBJ1-5, the V gene TRBV6-5, with D possibly matching TRBD1 (5 bases). The CDR3 spans 13 residues. V lost 4 bases to trimming and J lost 4 bases, with 8 bases between them. Germline V gene sequence: CDR1 MNHEY, CDR2 SVGAGI. The CDR3 sequence: CASSFGTNQPQHF. Here the CDR3 DNA reads TGTGCCAGCAGTTTCGGGACTAATCAGCCCCAGCATTTT.

The V gene is TRBV5-6, the J gene TRBJ1-1, with 7 bases lining up with TRBD1. CDR1 SGHDT and CDR2 YYEEEE come from the germline V gene. Trimming took 2 bases from V and 1 from J; bases not matched to a gene: 5. The CDR3 runs to 15 residues. CDR3 sequence (DNA): TGTGCCAGCAGCTTAATTGACAGGGAGAACACTGAAGCTTTCTTT. Translated, it gives CASSLIDRENTEAFF.

This clone was seen once. V gene TRBV28 combines with J gene TRBJ2-7; the D gene is possibly TRBD1 (6 bases). The CDR3 consists of 15 residues. V was clipped by 5 bases and J by 5 bases, with 19 bases between them. Germline CDR1 is MDHEN and CDR2 is SYDVKM. The CDR3 protein is CASSPSRGFADEQYF. CDR3 DNA sequence: TGTGCCAGCAGTCCGTCCAGGGGCTTTGCGGACGAGCAGTACTTC.

Only one count was recorded for this clone. This chain uses TRBV4-3 with TRBJ2-1, with a possible D match to TRBD2 (7 bases). The V end was cut by 0 bases, the J end by 8 bases, with 11 bases between. The CDR3 extends over 14 amino acids. In germline, CDR1 is LGHNA, CDR2 YSLEER. In DNA, the CDR3 is TGCGCCAGCAGCCAAGAAGGGGGGGGTGATGAGCAGTTCTTC. Residues: CASSQEGGGDEQFF.

This chain uses TRBV3-1 (or the pseudogene TRBV3-2) with TRBJ1-5; D remains ambiguous. This CDR3 region has 15 residues. Germline-derived CDR1 and CDR2 are LGHDT and YNNKEL (reference sequence). Trimming took off 4 bases at V and 3 bases at J, with 13 bases between the two ends. CDR3 coding DNA: TGTGCCAGCAGCCCCGTGGCTTACCCCAATCAGCCCCAGCATTTT. Protein: CASSPVAYPNQPQHF.

This rearrangement joins TRBV5-4 to TRBJ2-4, with 8 positions matching TRBD1. J lost 1 base, V lost 0 bases, and 6 bases had no gene match. This CDR3 contains 17 residues. Looked up from germline, CDR1 is SGHNT and CDR2 is YYREEE (reference sequence). The CDR3, as DNA: TGTGCCAGCAGCTTGGGGCTTCAGGGGGCGGCCAAAAACATTCAGTACTTC. It codes for CASSLGLQGAAKNIQYF.

The chain carries TRBV5-5 and TRBJ1-2, with 9 bases aligning to TRBD1. In germline, CDR1 is SGHKS, CDR2 YYEKEE (reference sequence). The CDR3 covers 15 residues. J was trimmed by 3 bases and V by 3 bases; bases with no gene match: 6. The CDR3 loop is CASSSGTGFDYGYTF. The CDR3 DNA follows: TGTGCCAGCAGCTCCGGGACAGGGTTTGACTATGGCTACACCTTC.

This chain joins TRBV9 and TRBJ1-2; no clear D gene. With 4 bases removed from V and 1 base from J, the gap between germline ends came to 8 bases. There are 13 residues in the CDR3. Germline assignment: CDR1 SGDLS and CDR2 YYNGEE. This CDR3 reads CASSQVDNYGYTF. The CDR3 DNA follows: TGTGCCAGCAGCCAGGTCGATAACTATGGCTACACCTTC.

The J gene is TRBJ2-7, the V gene TRBV30, with D unresolved. CDR3 length: 13 residues. Germline CDR1 is GTSNPN and CDR2 is SVGIG (reference sequence). V dropped 0 bases and J dropped 6 bases, with 12 bases sitting between them. The CDR3 DNA sequence: TGTGCCTGGAGTGTAACCCTTTCGGTCGAGCAGTACTTC. It translates to CAWSVTLSVEQYF.

This clone was seen once. This chain uses TRBV7-3 with TRBJ1-6; TRBD1 is a possible D gene (6 bases). The V gene lost 6 bases and the J gene lost 9 bases, with 12 bases spanning the gap. Germline V gene data show CDR1 as SGHTA and CDR2 as FQGTGA. This CDR3 is built from 13 residues. CDR3 loop: CASRKGDGSPLHF. Written as DNA, the CDR3 is TGTGCCAGCAGGAAGGGGGACGGTTCACCCCTCCACTTT.

The chain uses TRBV9 and TRBJ1-3; D call uncertain. Germline CDR1 and CDR2: SGDLS and YYNGEE. The CDR3 runs 16 residues. Trimming took 0 bases from V and 3 from J, leaving 13 bases between them. In nucleotides, the CDR3 is TGTGCCAGCAGCGTAGATGTGCCACGCGGTGGAAACACCATATATTTT. The encoded protein is CASSVDVPRGGNTIYF.

This chain joins TRBV10-3 and TRBJ1-2, with D perhaps matching TRBD1 (5 bases). The V and J ends lost 11 bases and 10 bases respectively, with 23 bases between them. CDR3 length: 13 amino acids. The V gene's germline CDR1 is ENHRY and CDR2 SYGVKD. The CDR3 is CAAQGGAFDDYTF. The CDR3 DNA is TGTGCCGCCCAGGGCGGGGCATTCGATGACTACACCTTC.

This chain links TRBV18 with TRBJ2-2, with a weak D call TRBD1 (6 bases). The CDR3 has 16 amino acids. V lost 4 bases to trimming and J lost 2 bases, with 14 bases between them. Germline values: CDR1 KGHSH, CDR2 LQKENI. Here the CDR3 DNA reads TGTGCCAGCTCACTAGCCTGGACAGAAAACACCGGGGAGCTGTTTTTT. It codes for CASSLAWTENTGELFF.

CDR3 region: CASSQDRAGSSGNTIYF. The CDR3, as DNA: TGCGCCAGCAGCCAAGATCGGGCGGGGAGCTCTGGAAACACCATATATTTT. This sequence joins TRBV4-3 and TRBJ1-3; D unresolved. The V gene's germline CDR1 is LGHNA and CDR2 YSLEER. V was shortened by 0 bases and J by 0 bases, with 12 bases between the two germline ends. There are 17 residues in the CDR3.

The chain combines TRBV10-3 with TRBJ1-2; D ambiguous. Germline loops: CDR1 ENHRY, CDR2 SYGVKD. This CDR3 has 13 amino acids. The V and J ends lost 0 bases and 3 bases respectively, with 5 bases between them. CDR3 amino acids: CAISESTDYGYTF. CDR3 in DNA: TGTGCCATCAGTGAGTCAACAGACTATGGCTACACCTTC.

The J gene is TRBJ2-6, the V gene TRBV18, with TRBD1 matching over 7 bases. In germline, CDR1 is KGHSH, CDR2 LQKENI. Germline trimming cut 2 bases from V and 0 bases from J; bases unmatched to any gene: 4. The CDR3 spans 17 residues. The CDR3 spells CASSPAGTASGANVLTF. The CDR3 coding sequence is TGTGCCAGCTCACCAGCAGGGACAGCCTCTGGGGCCAACGTCCTGACTTTC.

The chain links TRBV9 to TRBJ1-2; 8 bases line up with TRBD1. This CDR3 has 15 amino acids. The junction had 11 bases not matched to a gene; V was cut back by 4 bases and J by 6 bases. Germline loops: CDR1 SGDLS, CDR2 YYNGEE. This CDR3 is CASSSSSTGADGYTF. In DNA, the CDR3 is TGTGCCAGCAGCTCATCGTCGACAGGGGCGGATGGCTACACCTTC.

The rearrangement uses TRBV6-6 and TRBJ2-1; TRBD1 might be the D (6 bases). V lost 2 bases and J 4 bases, leaving 9 bases between the germline ends. The CDR3 extends over 14 amino acids. CDR1 is MNHNY, CDR2 SVGAGI, per germline (reference sequence). As DNA, the CDR3 is TGTGCCAGCAGTTACCGAGGACAGTACAATGAGCAGTTCTTC. It yields the protein CASSYRGQYNEQFF.

The chain couples TRBV7-8 to TRBJ1-1, with D unclear. Germline-derived CDR1 and CDR2 are SGHVS and FQNEAQ. The CDR3 consists of 15 residues. V shed 0 bases and J shed 2 bases, with 10 bases lying between them. The CDR3 is CASSLASVANTEAFF. CDR3 DNA: TGTGCCAGCAGCTTAGCCTCGGTAGCAAACACTGAAGCTTTCTTT. Drawing the rest from reference TRBV7-8 and TRBJ1-1, the complete variable domain is GAGVSQSPRYKVAKRGQDVALRCDPISGHVSLFWYQQALGQGPEFLTYFQNEAQLDKSGLPSDRFFAERPEGSVSTLKIQRTQQEDSAVYLCASSLASVANTEAFFGQGTRLTVV.

CDR3 region: CASEGTEAFF. CDR3 DNA: TGTGCCAGTGAGGGTACTGAAGCTTTCTTT. The V gene is TRBV19, the J gene TRBJ1-1; no clear D gene. V lost 8 bases and J 5 bases, leaving 6 bases between the germline ends. Germline V CDR1 and CDR2: LNHDA, SQIVND (reference sequence). The CDR3 covers 10 residues.

In DNA, the CDR3 is TGCGCCAGCAGCCAAGACCGACAGACCTTTAACTATGGCTACACCTTC. It is translated as CASSQDRQTFNYGYTF. V is TRBV4-3 and J is TRBJ1-2, with D perhaps TRBD1 (5 bases). Germline CDR1 and CDR2: LGHNA and YSLEER. Deletions cut 0 bases from V and 1 base from J, with 12 bases between. The CDR3 spans 16 residues.

The chain has TRBV5-1 and TRBJ2-7; 10 nucleotides match TRBD2. Unmatched junction bases numbered 8, after V lost 5 bases and J lost 0 bases. This CDR3 comprises 16 residues. Per the germline V gene, CDR1 is SGHRS and CDR2 is YFSETQ. The CDR3, as DNA: TGCGCCAGCAGTACCACCGGGACTAGCGACTCCTACGAGCAGTACTTC. Amino acids: CASSTTGTSDSYEQYF.

In its sample, this clone was seen a few times. This sequence joins TRBV29-1 and TRBJ1-3, with 7 bases lining up with TRBD1. The CDR3 covers 14 residues. The trim removed 5 bases at V and 0 bases at J, leaving 4 bases unmatched. Germline V gene lookup returns CDR1 SQVTM and CDR2 ANQGSEA. The CDR3 protein is CSVSGGVSGNTIYF. CDR3 sequence (DNA): TGCAGCGTTTCAGGGGGAGTCTCTGGAAACACCATATATTTT.

V and J are TRBV29-1 and TRBJ1-1, with D perhaps TRBD1 (6 bases). Looked up from germline, CDR1 is SQVTM and CDR2 is ANQGSEA. This CDR3 has 14 amino acids. The CDR3 spells CSATLRQANTEAFF. The CDR3 DNA sequence: TGCAGTGCTACCCTTCGACAGGCCAACACTGAAGCTTTCTTT. Filled out from reference TRBV29-1 and TRBJ1-1, the complete variable domain reads SAVISQKPSRDICQRGTSLTIQCQVDSQVTMMFWYRQQPGQSLTLIATANQGSEATYESGFVIDKFPISRPNLTFSTLTVSNMSPEDSSIYLCSATLRQANTEAFFGQGTRLTVV.

The chain uses TRBV24-1 and TRBJ2-2; 10 nucleotides match TRBD2. Germline V gene data show CDR1 as KGHDR and CDR2 as SFDVKD. CDR3 length equals 15 residues. V trimming: 6 bases; J trimming: 3 bases; junction bases outside the gene matches: 3. In DNA, the CDR3 is TGTGCCACCAGTAGCGGGGGGGCCCACACCGGGGAGCTGTTTTTT. Encoded protein: CATSSGGAHTGELFF.

This clone was counted once. The V call is TRBV25-1, the J call TRBJ2-2; the D gene is possibly TRBD1 (5 bases). CDR3 length: 16 residues. V gave up 2 bases and J gave up 2 bases, with 12 bases separating them. Per the germline V gene, CDR1 is MGHDK and CDR2 is SYGVNS. The CDR3 DNA reads TGTGCCAGCAGTGAAACGACAGTAGATAACACCGGGGAGCTGTTTTTT. Encoded protein: CASSETTVDNTGELFF.

The CDR3: CATSDFEDYNEQFF. In DNA, the CDR3 is TGTGCCACCAGTGATTTTGAGGACTACAATGAGCAGTTCTTC. V gene TRBV24-1 combines with J gene TRBJ2-1; D ambiguous. CDR1 is KGHDR and CDR2 is SFDVKD in the germline V gene. V lost 1 base to trimming and J lost 3 bases, with 6 bases between them. The CDR3 is 14 amino acids.

CDR3 protein: CASSVDGLLGYEQYF. The CDR3 nucleotides are TGTGCCAGCAGCGTAGACGGACTTCTAGGTTACGAGCAGTACTTC. This rearrangement joins TRBV9 to TRBJ2-7, with TRBD2 as a possible D gene (5 bases). The CDR3 sequence is 15 residues long. From germline, CDR1 is SGDLS and CDR2 YYNGEE. Trimming removed 0 bases from V and 4 bases from J, with 14 bases in between.

As DNA, the CDR3 is TGTGCCAGCAGCCCGCGACAGGGGGCAAATGAAAAACTGTTTTTT. It codes for CASSPRQGANEKLFF. The chain is built from TRBV7-2 and TRBJ1-4; TRBD1 matches 10 bases. The length of the CDR3 is 15 residues. The trim removed 5 bases at V and 5 bases at J, leaving 5 bases unmatched. Germline V gives CDR1 SGHTA, CDR2 FQGNSA. Supplemented by reference TRBV7-2 and TRBJ1-4, the full variable domain reads GAGVSQSPSNKVTEKGKDVELRCDPISGHTALYWYRQSLGQGLEFLIYFQGNSAPDKSGLPSDRFSAERTGGSVSTLTIQRTQQEDSAVYLCASSPRQGANEKLFFGSGTQLSVL.